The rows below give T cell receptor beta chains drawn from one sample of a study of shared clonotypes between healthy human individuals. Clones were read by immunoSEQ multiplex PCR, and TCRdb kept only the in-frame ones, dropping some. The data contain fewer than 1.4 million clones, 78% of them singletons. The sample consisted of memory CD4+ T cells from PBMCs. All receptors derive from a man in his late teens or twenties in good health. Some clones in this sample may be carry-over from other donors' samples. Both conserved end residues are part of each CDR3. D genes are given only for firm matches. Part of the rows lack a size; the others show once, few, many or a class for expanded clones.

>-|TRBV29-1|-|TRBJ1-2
TGCAGCGTTGATAGTGGGGCAGGACTTAACTATGGCTACACCTTC
CSVDSGAGLNYGYTF
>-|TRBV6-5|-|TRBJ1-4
TGTGCCAGCAAGATTTCGGGAGTGACTAATGAAAAACTGTTTTTT
CASKISGVTNEKLFF
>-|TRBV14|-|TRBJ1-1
TGTGCCAGCAGCCTGATAAGAGCAGTAAACACTGAAGCTTTCTTT
CASSLIRAVNTEAFF
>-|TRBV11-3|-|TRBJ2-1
TGTGCCAGCAGTGGGATAAGATGGGGTGAGCAGTTCTTC
CASSGIRWGEQFF
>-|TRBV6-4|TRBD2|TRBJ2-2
TGTGCCAGCAGTAGAAGGACTAGCGCCTCGAACACCGGGGAGCTGTTTTTT
CASSRRTSASNTGELFF
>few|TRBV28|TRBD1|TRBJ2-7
TGTGCCAGCACCTCGGACAGGAAAACCTACGAGCAGTACTTC
CASTSDRKTYEQYF
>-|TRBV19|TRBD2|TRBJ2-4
TGTGCCAGTAGTATAGACGGGAGGACCAAAAACATTCAGTACTTC
CASSIDGRTKNIQYF
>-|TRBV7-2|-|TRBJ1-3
TGTGCCAGCAGCTTAAAGGGGTATGGAAACACCATATATTTT
CASSLKGYGNTIYF
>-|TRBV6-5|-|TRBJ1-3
TGTGCCAGCAGTTCAGGGAGTCCTGGAAACACCATATATTTT
CASSSGSPGNTIYF
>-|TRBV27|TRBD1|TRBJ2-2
TGTGCCAGCAGTGGACATGGGACAGCCTACACCGGGGAGCTGTTTTTT
CASSGHGTAYTGELFF
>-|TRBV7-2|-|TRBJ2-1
TGTGCCAGCAGCATCCAAAGGGCGCGGCAGCAGTTCTTC
CASSIQRARQQFF
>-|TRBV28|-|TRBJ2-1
TGTGCCAGCATGACACGTCTCTCGAGCTCCTACAATGAGCAGTTCTTC
CASMTRLSSSYNEQFF
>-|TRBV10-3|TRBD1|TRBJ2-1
TGTGCCACAGAGCCCAGGGACAGGATGATAAATGAGCAGTTCTTC
CATEPRDRMINEQFF
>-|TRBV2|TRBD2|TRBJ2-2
TGTGCCAGCAGTCGGCCAGCACTAGCGGGAGGCACCGGGGAGCTGTTTTTT
CASSRPALAGGTGELFF
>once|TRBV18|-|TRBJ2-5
TGTGCCAGCTCACCAGGGGAGTTCCAGGGAGAGACCCAGTACTTC
CASSPGEFQGETQYF
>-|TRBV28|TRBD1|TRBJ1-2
TGTGCCAGCAGTTCATACCCGGGACAGAGAGATGGCTACACCTTC
CASSSYPGQRDGYTF
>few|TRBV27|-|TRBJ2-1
TGTGCCACCCTCATTTCTTTGGCGGGAACCTACAATGAGCAGTTCTTC
CATLISLAGTYNEQFF
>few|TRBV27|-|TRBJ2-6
TGTGCCAGCAGTTTCCGGGAGACATCTGGGGCCAACGTCCTGACTTTC
CASSFRETSGANVLTF
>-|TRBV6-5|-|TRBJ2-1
TGTGCCAGCAGTCCCTTTGGGGGGTACTACAATGAGCAGTTCTTC
CASSPFGGYYNEQFF
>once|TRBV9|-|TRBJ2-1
TGTGCCAGCAGCAGGGACCGTCACAATGAGCAGTTCTTC
CASSRDRHNEQFF
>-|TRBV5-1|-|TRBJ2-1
TGCGCCAGCAGCCAATTCGGAACATACAATGAGCAGTTCTTC
CASSQFGTYNEQFF
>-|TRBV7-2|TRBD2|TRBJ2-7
TGTGCCAGCAGCTTTTTGGGACTAGCCTACGAGCAGTACTTC
CASSFLGLAYEQYF
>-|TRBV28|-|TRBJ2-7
TGTGCCAGCAGAACAATCCCTGACCCAGCCTACGAGCAGTACTTC
CASRTIPDPAYEQYF
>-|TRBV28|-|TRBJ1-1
TGTGCCAGCGCTCAGGTGAACACTGAAGCTTTCTTT
CASAQVNTEAFF
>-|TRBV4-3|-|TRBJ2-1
TGCGCCAGCAGCCAAACCACCCACTCCTACAATGAGCAGTTCTTC
CASSQTTHSYNEQFF
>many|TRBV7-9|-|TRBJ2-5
TGTGCCAGCAGCTTAAAAGAGACCCAGTACTTC
CASSLKETQYF
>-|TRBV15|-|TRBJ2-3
TGTGCCACCAGCAGAGGGGGACTGACACTGGGGGATACGCAGTATTTT
CATSRGGLTLGDTQYF
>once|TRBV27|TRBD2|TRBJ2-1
TGTGCCAGCAATTCAGCGGGAGATAGGAATGAGCAGTTCTTC
CASNSAGDRNEQFF
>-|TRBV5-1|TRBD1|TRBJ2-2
TGCGCCACCCGGGCCGGACAGGGGGCGAACACCGGGGAGCTGTTTTTT
CATRAGQGANTGELFF
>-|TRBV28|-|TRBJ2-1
TGTGCCAGCAGTTTATTAGGAGCGGTAGGGCACAATGAGCAGTTCTTC
CASSLLGAVGHNEQFF
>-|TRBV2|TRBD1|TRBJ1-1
TGTGCCAGCCGACAGGGGGGAAGGGCCCCGAACACTGAAGCTTTCTTT
CASRQGGRAPNTEAFF
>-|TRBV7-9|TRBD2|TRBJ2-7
TGTGCCAGCAGCTTAGCCGCGGGAGTTGGAGTCGGTGTCGAGCAGTACTTC
CASSLAAGVGVGVEQYF
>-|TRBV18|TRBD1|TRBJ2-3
TGTGCCAGCTCACCATTCGGAACAGGGACAGGGACAGATACGCAGTATTTT
CASSPFGTGTGTDTQYF
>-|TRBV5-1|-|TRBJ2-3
TGCGCCAGCAGCTTTTACGGTGGGAGCACAGATACGCAGTATTTT
CASSFYGGSTDTQYF
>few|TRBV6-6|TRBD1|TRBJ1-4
TGTGCCAGCAGACCTACAGGGGGAAATGAAAAACTGTTTTTT
CASRPTGGNEKLFF
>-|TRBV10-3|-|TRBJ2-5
TGTGCCATCAGTGAACTAGGCGCTGAGACCCAGTACTTC
CAISELGAETQYF
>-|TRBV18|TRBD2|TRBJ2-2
TGTGCCAGCTCACCTACCGGGACTAGCGGTACCGGGGAGCTGTTTTTT
CASSPTGTSGTGELFF
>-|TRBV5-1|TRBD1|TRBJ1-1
TGCGCCAGCACCACAGGGGTCATGAACACTGAAGCTTTCTTT
CASTTGVMNTEAFF
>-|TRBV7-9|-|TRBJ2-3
TGTGCCAGCAGCTTCCGGCAGGTCAGGGATACGCAGTATTTT
CASSFRQVRDTQYF
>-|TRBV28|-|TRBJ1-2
TGTGCCAGCAGTTCAGGGACCACAAACTATGGCTACACCTTC
CASSSGTTNYGYTF
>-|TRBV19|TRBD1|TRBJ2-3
TGTGCCAGTAAGCGACAGGGGGAGGCAGATACGCAGTATTTT
CASKRQGEADTQYF
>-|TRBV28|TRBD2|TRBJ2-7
TGTGCCAGCAGTCCGAGCGGGGGTTCCTTCGAGCAGTACTTC
CASSPSGGSFEQYF
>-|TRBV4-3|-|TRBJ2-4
TGCGCCAGCAGCCAAGATTACGGGCAGGGAGTGCGGTACTTC
CASSQDYGQGVRYF
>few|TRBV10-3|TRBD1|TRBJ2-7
TGTGCCGTTGCCGGGGTCGGGACAGGGGATCAAGAGCAGTACTTC
CAVAGVGTGDQEQYF
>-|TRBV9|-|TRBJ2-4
TGTGCCAGCAGCGCTCAGGGGAACATTCAGTACTTC
CASSAQGNIQYF
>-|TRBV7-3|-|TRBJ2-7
TGTGCCAGCAGCTTATCTCCTGTCTACGAGCAGTACTTC
CASSLSPVYEQYF
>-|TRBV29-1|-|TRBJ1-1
TGCAGCGTTGTTTCGGAACAGGACCTCACTGAAGCTTTCTTT
CSVVSEQDLTEAFF
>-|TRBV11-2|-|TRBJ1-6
TGTGCCAGCAGCCTACTTGTTGGCCGAGATAATTCACCCCTCCACTTT
CASSLLVGRDNSPLHF
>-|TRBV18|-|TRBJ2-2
TGTGCCAGCTCAGGCGCAGTCAGTGGGGAGCTGTTTTTT
CASSGAVSGELFF
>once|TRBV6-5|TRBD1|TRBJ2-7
TGTGCCAGCAGTTACTCGGCAGGGGGCGCGGGCGAGCAGTACTTC
CASSYSAGGAGEQYF
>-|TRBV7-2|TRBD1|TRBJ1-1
TGTGCCAGCAGCTTAACCAGACAGGGAGTTGGGTTGAACACTGAAGCTTTCTTT
CASSLTRQGVGLNTEAFF